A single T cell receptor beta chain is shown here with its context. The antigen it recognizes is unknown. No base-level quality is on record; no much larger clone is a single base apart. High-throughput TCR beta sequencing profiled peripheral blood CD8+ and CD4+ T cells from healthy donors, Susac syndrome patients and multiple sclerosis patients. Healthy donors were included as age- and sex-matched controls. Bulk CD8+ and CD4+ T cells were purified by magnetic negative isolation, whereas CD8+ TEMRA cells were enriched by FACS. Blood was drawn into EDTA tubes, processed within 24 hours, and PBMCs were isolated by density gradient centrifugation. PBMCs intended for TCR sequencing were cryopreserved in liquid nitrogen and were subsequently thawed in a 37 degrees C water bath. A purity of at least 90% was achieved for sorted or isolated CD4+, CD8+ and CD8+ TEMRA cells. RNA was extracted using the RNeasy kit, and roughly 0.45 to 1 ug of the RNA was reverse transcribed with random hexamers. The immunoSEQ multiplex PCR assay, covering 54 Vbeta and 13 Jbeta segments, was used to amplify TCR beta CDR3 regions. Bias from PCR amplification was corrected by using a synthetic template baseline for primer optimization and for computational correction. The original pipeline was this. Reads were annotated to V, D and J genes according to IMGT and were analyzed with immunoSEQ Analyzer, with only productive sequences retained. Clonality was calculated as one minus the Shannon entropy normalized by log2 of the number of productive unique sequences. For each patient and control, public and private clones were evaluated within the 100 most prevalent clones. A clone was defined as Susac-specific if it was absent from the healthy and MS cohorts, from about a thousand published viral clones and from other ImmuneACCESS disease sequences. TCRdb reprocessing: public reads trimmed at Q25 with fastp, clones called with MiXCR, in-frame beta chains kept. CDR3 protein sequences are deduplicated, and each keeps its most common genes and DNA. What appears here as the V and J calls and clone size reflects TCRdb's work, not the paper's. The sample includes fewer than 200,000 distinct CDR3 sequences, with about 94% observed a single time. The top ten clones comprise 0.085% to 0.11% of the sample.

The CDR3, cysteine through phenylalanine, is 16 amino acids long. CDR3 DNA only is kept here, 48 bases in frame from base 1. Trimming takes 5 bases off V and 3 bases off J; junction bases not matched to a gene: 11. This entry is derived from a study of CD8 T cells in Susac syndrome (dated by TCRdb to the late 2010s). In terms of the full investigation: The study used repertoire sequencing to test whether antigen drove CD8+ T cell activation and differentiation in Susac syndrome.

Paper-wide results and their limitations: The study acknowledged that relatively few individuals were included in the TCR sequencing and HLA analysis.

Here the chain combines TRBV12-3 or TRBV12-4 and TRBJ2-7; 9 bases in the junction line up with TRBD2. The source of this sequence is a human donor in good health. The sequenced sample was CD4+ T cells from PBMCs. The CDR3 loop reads CASSPIYSGRVYEQYF. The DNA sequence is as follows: TGTGCCAGCAGTCCCATCTATAGCGGGAGAGTCTACGAGCAGTACTTC.